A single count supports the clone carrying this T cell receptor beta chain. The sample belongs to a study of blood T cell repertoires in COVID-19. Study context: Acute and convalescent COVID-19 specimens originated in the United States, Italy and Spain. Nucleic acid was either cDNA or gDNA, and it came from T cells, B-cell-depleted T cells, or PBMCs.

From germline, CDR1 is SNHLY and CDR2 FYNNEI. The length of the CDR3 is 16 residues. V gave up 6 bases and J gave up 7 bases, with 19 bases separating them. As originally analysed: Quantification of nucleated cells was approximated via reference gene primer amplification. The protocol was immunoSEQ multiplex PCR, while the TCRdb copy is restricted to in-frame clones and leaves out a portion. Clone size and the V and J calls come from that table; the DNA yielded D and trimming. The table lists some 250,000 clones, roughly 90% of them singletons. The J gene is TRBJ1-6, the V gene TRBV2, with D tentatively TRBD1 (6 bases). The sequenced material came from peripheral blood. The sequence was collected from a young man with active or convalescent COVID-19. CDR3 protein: CASSPTAGAANSPLHF. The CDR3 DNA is TGTGCCAGCAGCCCGACGGCAGGGGCAGCCAATTCACCCCTCCACTTT.